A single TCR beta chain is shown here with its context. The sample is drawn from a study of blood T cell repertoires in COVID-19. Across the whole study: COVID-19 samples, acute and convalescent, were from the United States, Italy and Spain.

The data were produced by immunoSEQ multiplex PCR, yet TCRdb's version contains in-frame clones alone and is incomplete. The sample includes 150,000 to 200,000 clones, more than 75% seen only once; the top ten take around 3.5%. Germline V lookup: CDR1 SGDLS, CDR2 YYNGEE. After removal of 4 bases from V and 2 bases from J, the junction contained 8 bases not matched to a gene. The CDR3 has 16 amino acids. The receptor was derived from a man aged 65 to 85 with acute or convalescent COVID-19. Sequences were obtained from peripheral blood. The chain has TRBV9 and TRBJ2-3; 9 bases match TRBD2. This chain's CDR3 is CASSPRLAGTTDTQYF. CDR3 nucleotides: TGTGCCAGCAGCCCCCGTCTAGCGGGGACCACAGATACGCAGTATTTT.